This note documents a single TCR beta chain sequence. The clone's antigen remains unknown. No base-level quality is on record; no much larger clone is a single base apart. The immunoSEQ Assay, a bias-controlled multiplex PCR, was used to amplify TCRbeta CDR3 regions from genomic DNA. The authors' analysis ran thus. Nucleated cell counts per sample were estimated from amplification of reference gene primers within the assay. To quantify the absolute abundance of each unique TCRbeta CDR3 rearrangement, sequence reads were collapsed and filtered. For each sample, productive Simpson clonality was calculated as the square root of Simpson's diversity index across productive rearrangements. As stored in TCRdb, this immuneACCESS dataset retains in-frame rearrangements with V and J assigned. A fraction of the clones does not appear; measured against another copy, unresolved V genes explain less than half of the discrepancy, and the remainder lacks a known reason. V, J and clone size reflect that table, while D and trimming were determined from the DNA. The sample data list roughly 250,000 clones, and 84% of these were observed just once. The ten top clones hold approximately 9% of the sample.

The data are from a study of blood T cell repertoires in COVID-19 (dated by TCRdb to 2020 to 2021). For the study in its entirety: Samples from collaborators originated in the United States, Italy and Spain and spanned both the acute and convalescent phases of COVID-19. Where HLA class I and class II types were available, the types were taken from metadata supplied by the sample provider, not from assay-based typing. A de-identified subject ID, COVID-19 status, age in years and sex were almost always included in the sample metadata. Deeply sampled blood TCRbeta repertoires from subjects exposed to, actively infected with, or recovered from COVID-19 were included in the dataset. A freely available public database, intended as a resource for researchers studying the immune response to SARS-CoV-2, is where the repertoires were released. The material from the prospective study consisted of cDNA or gDNA derived from T cells, B-cell-depleted T cells, or PBMCs. Samples were obtained from the ongoing ImmuneRACE study (first 160 participants) and from 1,200 or so subjects provided by 6 global collaborators.

Each collaborating institution followed its own protocols to collect whole blood in K2EDTA tubes. For TCRbeta analysis, collaborator samples were shipped as frozen whole blood, as isolated PBMCs, or as DNA extracted from either sample type. The CDR3 runs 16 amino acids, cysteine and phenylalanine included. Solely the CDR3 DNA is kept, with 48 bases framed from the first base. V loses 3 bases at its end and J loses 1 base; junction bases beyond the gene matches: 7. Taken from the germline V gene (reference sequence), the CDR1 and CDR2 loops are SEHNR and FQNEAQ. Results and caveats for the whole study, not just this receptor: The amount of clinical and demographic metadata varied by source and participant and was provided uncurated.

The specimen sequenced was peripheral blood. The chain uses TRBV7-9 and TRBJ2-5, and TRBD1 matches 8 of the central bases. This TCR derives from a human donor in a cohort sampled during active COVID-19. This receptor carries the CDR3 CASSFPRQGFQETQYF. The DNA sequence is as follows: TGTGCCAGCAGCTTTCCGAGACAGGGGTTCCAAGAGACCCAGTACTTC.